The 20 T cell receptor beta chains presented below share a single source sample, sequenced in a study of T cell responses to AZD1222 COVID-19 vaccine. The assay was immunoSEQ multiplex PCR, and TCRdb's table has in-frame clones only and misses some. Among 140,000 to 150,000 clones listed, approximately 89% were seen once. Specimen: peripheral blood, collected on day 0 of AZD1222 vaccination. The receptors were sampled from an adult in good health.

CDR3 DNA sequence: TGTGCCAGCAGCTTAGGTCCTGTAGCCTACGAGCAGTACTTC. Translating it yields CASSLGPVAYEQYF. The chain joins TRBV5-6 to TRBJ2-7; D is unresolved. The CDR3 is made up of 14 amino acids. Per the germline V gene, CDR1 is SGHDT and CDR2 is YYEEEE. The V and J ends lost 2 bases and 2 bases respectively, with 11 bases between them.

CDR3 in amino acids: CASSEGPLGNQPQHF. The DNA of the CDR3 is TGTGCCAGCAGTGAAGGGCCGCTCGGAAATCAGCCCCAGCATTTT. The chain couples TRBV2 to TRBJ1-5; D gene uncertain. The germline gives CDR1 SNHLY, CDR2 FYNNEI. V lost 1 base and J lost 4, with 11 bases in between. This CDR3 spans 15 amino acids.

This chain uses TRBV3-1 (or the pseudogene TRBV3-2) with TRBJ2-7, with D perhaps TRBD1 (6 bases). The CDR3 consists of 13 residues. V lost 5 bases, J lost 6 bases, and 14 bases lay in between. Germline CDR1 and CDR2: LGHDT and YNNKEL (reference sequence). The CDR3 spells CASSYQGQGEQYF. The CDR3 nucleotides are TGTGCCAGCAGCTATCAGGGGCAGGGCGAGCAGTACTTC.

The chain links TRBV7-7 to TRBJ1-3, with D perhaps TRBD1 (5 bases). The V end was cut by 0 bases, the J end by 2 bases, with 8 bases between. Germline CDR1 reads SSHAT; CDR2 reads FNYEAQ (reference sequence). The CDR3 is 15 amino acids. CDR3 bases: TGTGCCAGCAGCTTAGCGGTAGGGGCTGGAAACACCATATATTTT. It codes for CASSLAVGAGNTIYF.

The CDR3 loop is CSASEGALKEQYF. Written as DNA, the CDR3 is TGCAGTGCTAGTGAGGGGGCCCTTAAAGAGCAGTACTTC. The chain uses TRBV20-1 and TRBJ2-7, with TRBD1 matching 7 bases. V trimming: 3 bases; J trimming: 7 bases; junction bases outside the gene matches: 9. The germline V gene encodes CDR1 DFQATT and CDR2 SNEGSKA (reference sequence). The CDR3 sequence is 13 residues long.

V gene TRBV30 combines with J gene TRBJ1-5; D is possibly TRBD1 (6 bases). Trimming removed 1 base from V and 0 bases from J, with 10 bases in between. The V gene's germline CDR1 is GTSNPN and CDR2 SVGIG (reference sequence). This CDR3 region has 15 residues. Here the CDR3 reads CAWSGDIYSNQPQHF. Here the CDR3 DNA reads TGTGCCTGGAGTGGGGACATTTATAGCAATCAGCCCCAGCATTTT.

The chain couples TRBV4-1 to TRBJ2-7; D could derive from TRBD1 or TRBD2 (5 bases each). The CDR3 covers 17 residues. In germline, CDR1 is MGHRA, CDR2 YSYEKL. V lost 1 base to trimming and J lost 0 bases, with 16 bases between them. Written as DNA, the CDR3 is TGCGCCAGCAGCCAAGTTCGGGGCCTAGGGAGCTCCTACGAGCAGTACTTC. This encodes CASSQVRGLGSSYEQYF.

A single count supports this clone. The CDR3 reads CASNRGFSSGANVLTF. The DNA of the CDR3 is TGTGCCAGTAATCGGGGCTTCTCCTCTGGGGCCAACGTCCTGACTTTC. The chain recombines TRBV19 with TRBJ2-6; D could derive from TRBD1 or TRBD2 (5 bases each). This CDR3 has 16 residues. V was clipped by 7 bases and J by 0 bases, with 13 bases between them. CDR1 is LNHDA, CDR2 SQIVND, per germline (reference sequence).

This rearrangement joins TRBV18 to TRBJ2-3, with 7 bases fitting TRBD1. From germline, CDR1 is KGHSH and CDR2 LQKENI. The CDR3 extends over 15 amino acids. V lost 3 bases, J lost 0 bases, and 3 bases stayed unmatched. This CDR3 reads CASSPGQVSTDTQYF. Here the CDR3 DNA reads TGTGCCAGCTCACCTGGACAGGTTAGCACAGATACGCAGTATTTT.

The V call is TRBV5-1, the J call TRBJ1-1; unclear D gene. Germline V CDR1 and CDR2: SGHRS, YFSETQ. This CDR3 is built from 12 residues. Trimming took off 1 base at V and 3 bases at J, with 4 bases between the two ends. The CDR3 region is CASSLYDTEAFF. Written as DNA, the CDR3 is TGCGCCAGCAGCTTGTACGACACTGAAGCTTTCTTT.

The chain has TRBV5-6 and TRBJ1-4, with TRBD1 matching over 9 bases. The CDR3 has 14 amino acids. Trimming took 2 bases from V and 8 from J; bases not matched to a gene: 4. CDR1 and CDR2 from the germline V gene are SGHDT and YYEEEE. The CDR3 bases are TGTGCCAGCAGCTTCCGACAGGGGGGGGAAAAACTGTTTTTT. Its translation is CASSFRQGGEKLFF.

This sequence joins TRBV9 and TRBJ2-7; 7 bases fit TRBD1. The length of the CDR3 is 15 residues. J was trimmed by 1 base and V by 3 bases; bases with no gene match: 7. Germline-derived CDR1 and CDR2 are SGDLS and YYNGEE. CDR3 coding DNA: TGTGCCAGCAGCGGACAGGGAAGGGGGTCCTACGAGCAGTACTTC. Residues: CASSGQGRGSYEQYF.

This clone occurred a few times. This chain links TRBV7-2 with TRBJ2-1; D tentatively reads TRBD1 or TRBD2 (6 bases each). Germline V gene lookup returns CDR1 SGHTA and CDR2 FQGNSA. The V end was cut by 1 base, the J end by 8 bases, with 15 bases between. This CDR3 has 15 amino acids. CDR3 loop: CASSLVGGGVDEQFF. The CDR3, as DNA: TGTGCCAGCAGCTTAGTGGGGGGCGGGGTGGATGAGCAGTTCTTC.

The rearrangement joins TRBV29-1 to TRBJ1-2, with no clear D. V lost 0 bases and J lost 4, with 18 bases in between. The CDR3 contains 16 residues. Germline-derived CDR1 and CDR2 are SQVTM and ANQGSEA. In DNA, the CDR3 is TGCAGCGTTGAAGATCCATTTGGCGGGATGCGCTATGGCTACACCTTC. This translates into CSVEDPFGGMRYGYTF.

For the CDR3, the DNA is TGTGCCAGCAGCCAATTTGCCGGGTCACCCCTCCACTTT. Amino acids: CASSQFAGSPLHF. J is TRBJ1-6 and V is TRBV14; D gene ambiguous. V lost 2 bases, J lost 10 bases, and 9 bases lay in between. CDR3 size: 13 residues. In germline, CDR1 is SGHDN, CDR2 FVKESK.

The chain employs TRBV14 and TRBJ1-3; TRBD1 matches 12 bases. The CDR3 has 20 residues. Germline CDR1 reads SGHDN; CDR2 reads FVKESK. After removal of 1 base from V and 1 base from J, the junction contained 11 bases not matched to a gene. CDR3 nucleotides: TGTGCCAGCAGCCAAGCACTCCGGGACAGGGGGCGAGGGTCTGGAAACACCATATATTTT. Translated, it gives CASSQALRDRGRGSGNTIYF.

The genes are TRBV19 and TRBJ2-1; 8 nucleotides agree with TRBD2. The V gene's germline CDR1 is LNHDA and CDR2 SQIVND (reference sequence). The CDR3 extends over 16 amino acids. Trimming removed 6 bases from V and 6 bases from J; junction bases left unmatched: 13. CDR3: CASSRSLLAASNEQFF. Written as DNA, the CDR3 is TGTGCCAGTAGCCGGAGTTTACTAGCGGCGTCCAATGAGCAGTTCTTC.

In DNA form, the CDR3 reads TGCGCCAGCGGCCAGATACGCGGGACTCAGACCTACGAGCAGTACTTC. Translating gives CASGQIRGTQTYEQYF. V usage is TRBV23-1 and J usage is TRBJ2-7; possible D gene TRBD2, 6 bases. TRBV23-1 is an ORF for which the function is uncertain. The V and J ends lost 8 bases and 2 bases respectively, with 22 bases between them. The CDR3 length is 16 residues.

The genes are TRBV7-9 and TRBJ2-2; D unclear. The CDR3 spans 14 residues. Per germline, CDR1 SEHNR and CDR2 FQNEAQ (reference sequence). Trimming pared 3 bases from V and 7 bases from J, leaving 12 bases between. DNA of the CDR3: TGTGCCAGCAGCTTCGGCTCGGAGATCGGGGAGCTGTTTTTT. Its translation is CASSFGSEIGELFF.

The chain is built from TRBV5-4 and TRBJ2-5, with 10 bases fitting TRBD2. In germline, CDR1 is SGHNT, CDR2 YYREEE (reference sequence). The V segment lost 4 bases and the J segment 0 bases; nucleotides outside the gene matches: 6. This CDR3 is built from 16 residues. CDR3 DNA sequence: TGTGCCAGCAGCGGGGGGACTAGCGCGTACCAAGAGACCCAGTACTTC. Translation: CASSGGTSAYQETQYF.